One sample yielded the 5 T cell receptor beta chains listed below, sequenced in a study of T cells after yellow fever vaccination. TCRdb fed the 5' RACE reads into MiXCR, producing one record per CDR3 protein. The sample consists of more than 200,000 distinct CDR3 sequences, more than 3.5% of them appearing once. The starting material was PBMCs, obtained 15 days after the yellow fever booster vaccination. The receptors were sampled from a man aged 18 to 29 who received the YFV17D yellow fever vaccine.

The sample holds many counts of this clonotype. J is TRBJ1-1 and V is TRBV5-1; TRBD1 agrees at 9 bases. Germline V gene lookup returns CDR1 SGHRS and CDR2 YFSETQ. This CDR3 has 14 amino acids. Trimming at V came to 4 bases and at J to 11 bases, leaving 12 bases not matched to a gene. CDR3 sequence (DNA): TGCGCCAGCAGCCCGCAGTCAAGGACAGGGGAGGCTTTCTTT. It codes for CASSPQSRTGEAFF.

A few counts support this clonotype. This chain uses TRBV5-6 with TRBJ2-1; D perhaps matches TRBD1 (6 bases). The CDR3 loop spans 12 amino acids. Germline values: CDR1 SGHDT, CDR2 YYEEEE. V was pared by 4 bases and J by 10 bases, with 12 bases between. CDR3 nucleotide sequence: TGTGCCAGCAGCCCCACAGGGATGGAGCAGTTCTTC. Its translation is CASSPTGMEQFF. The whole variable domain, remainder taken from reference TRBV5-6 and TRBJ2-1, is DAGVTQSPTHLIKTRGQQVTLRCSPKSGHDTVSWYQQALGQGPQFIFQYYEEEERQRGNFPDRFSGHQFPNYSSELNVNALLLGDSALYLCASSPTGMEQFFGPGTRLTVL.

This clonotype was recorded at least ten times. This chain links TRBV6-5 with TRBJ2-1, with a weak D call TRBD1 (5 bases). From germline, CDR1 is MNHEY and CDR2 SVGAGI. This CDR3 spans 15 amino acids. Trimming removed 5 bases from V and 0 bases from J, with 11 bases in between. The CDR3 sequence: CASSDYRTSYNEQFF. The CDR3 coding sequence is TGTGCCAGCAGTGATTACAGGACCTCCTACAATGAGCAGTTCTTC.

This clonotype appeared many times. The chain uses TRBV20-1 and TRBJ1-3; the D is unclear. Looked up from germline, CDR1 is DFQATT and CDR2 is SNEGSKA (reference sequence). V shed 2 bases and J shed 1 base, with 6 bases lying between them. The CDR3 contains 13 residues. The CDR3, as DNA: TGCAGTGCTAGACAAAGGTCTGGAAACACCATATATTTT. Its protein is CSARQRSGNTIYF.

The genes are TRBV4-3 and TRBJ2-2; 7 bases are shared with TRBD1. Germline CDR1 LGHNA, CDR2 YSLEER. The CDR3 is made up of 16 amino acids. J was trimmed by 5 bases and V by 2 bases; bases with no gene match: 8. The CDR3 sequence: CASSQQPGQQTGELFF. The CDR3 coding sequence is TGCGCCAGCAGCCAACAGCCGGGACAGCAGACCGGGGAGCTGTTTTTT.